The 16 T cell receptor beta chains presented below share a single source sample, sequenced in a study of blood T cell repertoires in COVID-19. The repertoire was sequenced with immunoSEQ multiplex PCR; TCRdb's copy has only in-frame clones and lacks some. The profile shows 250,000 to 300,000 clones, 83% of them singletons. The sequenced sample was peripheral blood. Source of these receptors: a man aged 55-75 years who had recovered from COVID-19.

This chain joins TRBV12-5 and TRBJ2-7; D is undetermined. This CDR3 has 13 amino acids. Trimming took off 0 bases at V and 5 bases at J, with 8 bases between the two ends. Germline values: CDR1 LGHNT, CDR2 FRNRAP. Written as DNA, the CDR3 is TGTGCTAGTGGTTTGGTATTTGCTAACGAGCAGTACTTC. Protein: CASGLVFANEQYF. The full variable domain, in which reference TRBV12-5 and TRBJ2-7 provide the parts outside the CDR3, is DARVTQTPRHKVTEMGQEVTMRCQPILGHNTVFWYRQTMMQGLELLAYFRNRAPLDDSGMPKDRFSAEMPDATLATLKIQPSEPRDSAVYFCASGLVFANEQYFGPGTRLTVT.

This clone was seen once. The chain employs TRBV5-1 and TRBJ1-1; D unresolved. CDR3 size: 12 residues. The germline V gene encodes CDR1 SGHRS and CDR2 YFSETQ. V was trimmed by 0 bases and J by 11 bases, leaving 11 bases between them. The CDR3 DNA reads TGCGCCAGCAGCTTGGACCGAGGGCTGGCTTTCTTT. It yields the protein CASSLDRGLAFF.

This sequence joins TRBV2 and TRBJ2-3, with TRBD1 matching over 9 bases. The ends lost 6 bases at V and 6 bases at J; junction bases unmatched: 4. This CDR3 is built from 13 residues. Per the germline V gene, CDR1 is SNHLY and CDR2 is FYNNEI. CDR3 DNA sequence: TGTGCCAGCAGAGCAACAGGGGGCGATACGCAGTATTTT. Amino acid sequence: CASRATGGDTQYF.

This clone has only a few counts. The chain combines TRBV28 with TRBJ2-7, with 7 bases that match TRBD1. The V gene's germline CDR1 is MDHEN and CDR2 SYDVKM. V trimming: 6 bases; J trimming: 2 bases; junction bases outside the gene matches: 7. The CDR3 contains 14 residues. The chain's CDR3 is CASRIRDSTYEQYF. In DNA, the CDR3 is TGTGCCAGCAGAATCCGGGACAGCACCTACGAGCAGTACTTC.

The V call is TRBV5-8, the J call TRBJ2-3; D unclear. The V and J ends lost 0 bases and 1 base respectively, with 9 bases between them. CDR1 SGHTS and CDR2 YDEGEE come from the germline V gene. The length of the CDR3 is 15 residues. For the CDR3, the DNA is TGTGCCAGCAGCTTGGAGCAGAGCGGCACAGATACGCAGTATTTT. This gives the protein CASSLEQSGTDTQYF.

The gene calls are TRBV7-9 and TRBJ2-4; 9 nucleotides match TRBD1. J lost 8 bases, V lost 5 bases, and 16 bases had no gene match. Germline V gene lookup returns CDR1 SEHNR and CDR2 FQNEAQ (reference sequence). The CDR3 extends over 17 amino acids. The CDR3 bases are TGTGCCAGCAGCCCAACCAGAGAAGGGACAGGGTTCTACATTCAGTACTTC. The encoded protein is CASSPTREGTGFYIQYF.

The CDR3: CASSLGDQRGPSTDTQYF. CDR3 bases: TGTGCCAGCAGCCTTGGGGATCAGCGGGGACCTAGCACAGATACGCAGTATTTT. The chain recombines TRBV11-3 with TRBJ2-3; 7 bases map to TRBD2. The CDR3 covers 18 residues. Germline V gene data show CDR1 as SGHNT and CDR2 as YENEEA. V lost 5 bases to trimming and J lost 0 bases; unmatched junction nucleotides: 14.

This chain connects TRBV3-1 (or the pseudogene TRBV3-2) to TRBJ1-1; the D is unclear. Germline-derived CDR1 and CDR2 are LGHDT and YNNKEL (reference sequence). The CDR3 runs 13 residues. V was clipped by 0 bases and J by 3 bases, with 5 bases between them. The CDR3 DNA is TGTGCCAGCAGCCAAGATCAATACACTGAAGCTTTCTTT. Translated, it gives CASSQDQYTEAFF.

The chain carries TRBV29-1 and TRBJ2-3; possibly TRBD1 for D (5 bases). V was pared by 3 bases and J by 0 bases, with 7 bases between. The CDR3 runs to 13 residues. Looked up from germline, CDR1 is SQVTM and CDR2 is ANQGSEA. In DNA form, the CDR3 reads TGCAGCGTTGAGGCAGGGAGCACAGATACGCAGTATTTT. Its protein is CSVEAGSTDTQYF.

The chain combines TRBV6-5 with TRBJ1-2, with 7 bases matching TRBD1. CDR3 length equals 15 residues. Trimming cost V 6 bases and J 1 base; bases outside gene matches: 8. CDR1 is MNHEY and CDR2 is SVGAGI in the germline V gene. DNA for the CDR3: TGTGCCAGCAGCTCCACAGGGGCCTTTAACTATGGCTACACCTTC. This encodes CASSSTGAFNYGYTF.

The chain combines TRBV29-1 with TRBJ2-7; 9 bases match TRBD2. V trimming: 4 bases; J trimming: 6 bases; junction bases outside the gene matches: 4. Germline V CDR1 and CDR2: SQVTM, ANQGSEA. The CDR3 is 12 amino acids. The CDR3 loop is CSVGTAGGEQYF. The CDR3 DNA reads as TGCAGCGTTGGTACAGCGGGGGGCGAGCAGTACTTC.

The chain links TRBV19 to TRBJ1-1; weak D call: TRBD1 (5 bases). The V end lost 5 bases, the J end lost 7 bases, and 11 bases lay between the germline ends. This CDR3 contains 12 residues. The germline V gene encodes CDR1 LNHDA and CDR2 SQIVND (reference sequence). DNA for the CDR3: TGTGCCAGTAGTTTTACAGGATATGAAGCTTTCTTT. Translation gives CASSFTGYEAFF.

This sequence joins TRBV4-1 and TRBJ2-7, with D maybe TRBD2 (6 bases). The CDR3 has 15 residues. V was cut by 4 bases and J by 2 bases, with 15 bases left in between. CDR1 is MGHRA and CDR2 is YSYEKL in the germline V gene. In DNA, the CDR3 is TGCGCCAGCAGCCCAAGGGACGGGAGCACCTACGAGCAGTACTTC. It codes for CASSPRDGSTYEQYF.

The gene calls are TRBV6-1 and TRBJ1-6, with TRBD1 identical over 8 bases. CDR3 size: 15 residues. V trimming: 3 bases; J trimming: 9 bases; junction bases outside the gene matches: 7. In germline, CDR1 is MNHNS, CDR2 SASEGT. The CDR3, as DNA: TGTGCCAGCAGTGACATAACAGGGGGTGGTTCACCCCTCCACTTT. Its protein is CASSDITGGGSPLHF.

The V and J genes are TRBV28 and TRBJ1-2, with D perhaps TRBD1 (6 bases). Trimming removed 9 bases at V and 4 bases at J, with 15 bases between. Germline V gene sequence: CDR1 MDHEN, CDR2 SYDVKM. The CDR3 has 13 residues. CDR3 DNA sequence: TGTGCCAGTAAGACAGGCGACCTCTATGGCTACACCTTC. Its translation: CASKTGDLYGYTF.

This chain connects TRBV3-1 (or the pseudogene TRBV3-2) to TRBJ1-1, with D hard to call. The CDR3 loop spans 12 amino acids. Per germline, CDR1 LGHDT and CDR2 YNNKEL (reference sequence). V lost 4 bases and J 8 bases, leaving 11 bases between the germline ends. The CDR3 region is CASSLNPREAFF. CDR3 nucleotide sequence: TGTGCCAGCAGCCTAAACCCGCGGGAAGCTTTCTTT.